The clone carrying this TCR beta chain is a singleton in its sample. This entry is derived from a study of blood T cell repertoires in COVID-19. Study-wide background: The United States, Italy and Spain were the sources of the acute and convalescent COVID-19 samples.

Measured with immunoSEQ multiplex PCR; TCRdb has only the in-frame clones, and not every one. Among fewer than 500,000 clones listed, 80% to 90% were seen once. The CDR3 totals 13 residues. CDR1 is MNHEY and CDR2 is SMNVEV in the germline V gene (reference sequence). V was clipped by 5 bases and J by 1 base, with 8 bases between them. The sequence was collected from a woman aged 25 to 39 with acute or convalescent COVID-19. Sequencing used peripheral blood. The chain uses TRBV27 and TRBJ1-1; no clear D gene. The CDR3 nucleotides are TGTGCCAGCAGTCCATGGCAGAACACTGAAGCTTTCTTT. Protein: CASSPWQNTEAFF.